The sequence of this T cell receptor (beta chain) was determined in a study of T cell responses to AZD1222 COVID-19 vaccine (dated by TCRdb to the early 2020s). General notes on the study: A total of 230 to 250 trial participants underwent TCR sequencing, of whom 200 to 220 received two doses of AZD1222 and some 26 received two doses of the MenACWY control vaccine. Enrollment into the trials was organized by age into subgroups of 18-55, 56-69 and 70-plus years, and those subgroups contained approximately 160, 26 and 62 TCR-sequenced participants, respectively. Here is what the overall study found, with its caveats: After two AZD1222 doses, spike-specific TCR breadth and depth were significantly higher than at day 0 and than in MenACWY recipients. Participants were mostly white British and included more females than males, and it was suggested by the authors that clonal diversity may have been underestimated. The vaccine-associated CD4 TCRs covered the entire spike protein, and the dominant responses fell in regions 160-218 and 743-854. Conclusions about previously exposed vaccinees were limited because only six AZD1222 recipients were SARS-CoV-2 seropositive at baseline. Because no samples from the day 14 peak response were available, repertoires could be characterized only after the peak T cell response. Reportedly, almost half of the unique spike-specific TCRs recognized epitopes lying outside the regions that are mutated in the B.1.351 and B.1.1.7 variants. In the small 56-69-year group, the increase in depth fell short of significance, most likely because of low power.

The label giving this sample's time point can be read as: baseline before first vaccination. Samples from vaccinated people were obtained from the UK trials COV001 and COV002, which included a single-blind randomized controlled phase 2/3 trial of AZD1222 (ChAdOx1 nCoV-19) in healthy adults. For TCRbeta chain sequencing, PBMC samples from trial participants were taken at day 0 and at day 28 after the second dose. The CDR3 runs 13 residues from the cysteine to the phenylalanine. CDR3 DNA is the only sequence kept; it has 39 bases, read in frame from the first base. Cut back by 2 bases and 1 base, the V and J ends lie 6 bases apart. The germline V gene supplies CDR1 SGHRS and CDR2 YFSETQ. The CDR3 regions of human TCRbeta chains were analyzed by immunosequencing. The authors processed their data as follows. TCRs in the repertoires were compared against a reference library of SARS-CoV-2-specific TCRs that had been generated with the MIRA antigen-specificity platform. Breadth was defined as the fraction of unique TCRs that were SARS-CoV-2-associated. Depth was defined as the fraction of total T cells that were SARS-CoV-2-associated. Using the MIRA data, each spike-specific TCR was assigned both to the spike region to which the TCR was reactive and to a CD4 or CD8 class. Log10-transformed breadth and depth values were compared by one-way ANOVA with Sidak's multiple comparisons tests. TCRdb re-hosts the immuneACCESS table, in-frame sequences only. Its copies lack some clones; in the studies checked, an unresolved V gene accounts for under half of them, and the cause for the rest is not known. D and trimming were read from the DNA, whereas the V and J calls and clone size are those reported in that table. The sample table includes around 140,000 clones. Together, the top ten hold over 2% of the sample.

With regard to this clone: Its specific antigen is unknown.

The sample comprised peripheral blood. This receptor was taken from an adult in good health. In this chain, TRBV5-1 is recombined with TRBJ2-5; the D gene lacks a confident call. The CDR3 region reads CASSFSSQETQYF. The DNA reads as follows: TGCGCCAGCAGCTTTTCTTCCCAAGAGACCCAGTACTTC.